This is a list of T cell receptor beta chains from one sample in a study of T cells in tuberculosis. Clones were read by immunoSEQ multiplex PCR, and TCRdb kept only the in-frame ones, dropping some. Of roughly 44,000 clones listed, roughly 96% are singletons. The sample taken for sequencing was PBMCs. These receptors came from a donor between 10 and 35 years old with latent tuberculosis or without tuberculosis infection. CDR3s include the opening cysteine and the closing phenylalanine or tryptophan. D genes are given only for firm matches. Size is stated for part of the rows, as once, few or many counts, or as a class when the clone is expanded.

CDR3 DNA: TGTGCCAGCAGCCAAACAGAGTCTGGCTACACCTTC
CDR3 protein: CASSQTESGYTF
D gene: NA
clone size: NA
V gene: TRBV6-5
J gene: TRBJ1-2

CDR3 DNA: TGCGCCAGCAGCCAAGGGGGGGGCGGAGAGACCCAGTACTTC
CDR3 protein: CASSQGGGGETQYF
D gene: NA
clone size: NA
V gene: TRBV4-1
J gene: TRBJ2-5

CDR3 DNA: TGCGCCAGCAGCGAACCATCGACAGGGTTACATGGCTACACCTTC
CDR3 protein: CASSEPSTGLHGYTF
D gene: TRBD1
clone size: NA
V gene: TRBV5-1
J gene: TRBJ1-2

CDR3 DNA: TGTGCCAGCAAGACAGGGGATCAATGGGATGAGCAGTTCTTC
CDR3 protein: CASKTGDQWDEQFF
D gene: TRBD1
clone size: NA
V gene: TRBV13
J gene: TRBJ2-1

CDR3 DNA: TGTGCCTGGAGTCCTACCTGGCGGGCGAACACCGGGGAGCTGTTTTTT
CDR3 protein: CAWSPTWRANTGELFF
D gene: NA
clone size: once
V gene: TRBV30
J gene: TRBJ2-2

CDR3 DNA: TGTGCCAGCAGCTCCCTGGGACTGGAGGGGCCAGATACGCAGTATTTT
CDR3 protein: CASSSLGLEGPDTQYF
D gene: NA
clone size: NA
V gene: TRBV5-6
J gene: TRBJ2-3

CDR3 DNA: TGTGCCAGCAGCGTAAGGCCCGGACAGGGATCACGGTACGAGCAGTACTTC
CDR3 protein: CASSVRPGQGSRYEQYF
D gene: TRBD1
clone size: once
V gene: TRBV9
J gene: TRBJ2-7

CDR3 DNA: TGTGCCAGCAGACGGTCTAACTATGGCTACACCTTC
CDR3 protein: CASRRSNYGYTF
D gene: NA
clone size: once
V gene: TRBV6-5
J gene: TRBJ1-2

CDR3 DNA: TGCGCCAGCAGCTTGTCGATTGGGACAGGGGCGACCTACGAGCAGTACTTC
CDR3 protein: CASSLSIGTGATYEQYF
D gene: TRBD1
clone size: NA
V gene: TRBV5-1
J gene: TRBJ2-7

CDR3 DNA: TGTGCCAGCTCCCTATTACCATCGAACACTGAAGCTTTCTTT
CDR3 protein: CASSLLPSNTEAFF
D gene: NA
clone size: NA
V gene: TRBV6-1
J gene: TRBJ1-1

CDR3 DNA: TGCGCCAGCAGCCTCGAGGGAGGGCCCTACGAGCAGTACTTC
CDR3 protein: CASSLEGGPYEQYF
D gene: TRBD2
clone size: once
V gene: TRBV4-1
J gene: TRBJ2-7

CDR3 DNA: TGTGCCACCGGGAAGGACGGGAACACTGAAGCTTTCTTT
CDR3 protein: CATGKDGNTEAFF
D gene: NA
clone size: NA
V gene: TRBV11-2
J gene: TRBJ1-1

CDR3 DNA: TGTGCCAGTAGTTGGGGGCTAGCGGGCACCGGGGAGCTGTTTTTT
CDR3 protein: CASSWGLAGTGELFF
D gene: TRBD2
clone size: NA
V gene: TRBV19
J gene: TRBJ2-2

CDR3 DNA: TGTGCCATCAGTACTACAATACAGGGAGCCGACACTGAAGCTTTCTTT
CDR3 protein: CAISTTIQGADTEAFF
D gene: NA
clone size: NA
V gene: TRBV10-3
J gene: TRBJ1-1

CDR3 DNA: TGTGCCAGCAGTTTAGCGGCAGGGGTTGCCGGGGAGCTGTTTTTT
CDR3 protein: CASSLAAGVAGELFF
D gene: NA
clone size: NA
V gene: TRBV27
J gene: TRBJ2-2

CDR3 DNA: TGTGCCACGACAGGGGACAGCTCCTACAATGAGCAGTTCTTC
CDR3 protein: CATTGDSSYNEQFF
D gene: TRBD1
clone size: NA
V gene: TRBV2
J gene: TRBJ2-1

CDR3 DNA: TGTGCCAGTAGTAACCTAGCCCTTGGGGTCGAGCAGTACTTC
CDR3 protein: CASSNLALGVEQYF
D gene: NA
clone size: once
V gene: TRBV19
J gene: TRBJ2-7

CDR3 DNA: TGTGCCTGGAGTAATACGATATGGGGCGCAACTAATGAAAAACTGTTTTTT
CDR3 protein: CAWSNTIWGATNEKLFF
D gene: NA
clone size: NA
V gene: TRBV30
J gene: TRBJ1-4

CDR3 DNA: TGTGCCAGCAGCTTAGTGATGGGGGGAATTGAAAAACTGTTTTTT
CDR3 protein: CASSLVMGGIEKLFF
D gene: NA
clone size: NA
V gene: TRBV7-2
J gene: TRBJ1-4

CDR3 DNA: TGTGCCAGCAGCGTAGCGCCAGGGGGAACTGAAGCTTTCTTT
CDR3 protein: CASSVAPGGTEAFF
D gene: TRBD1
clone size: NA
V gene: TRBV9
J gene: TRBJ1-1

CDR3 DNA: TGCAGCGTCCAGGGGGGACAGAGCACAGATACGCAGTATTTT
CDR3 protein: CSVQGGQSTDTQYF
D gene: NA
clone size: NA
V gene: TRBV29-1
J gene: TRBJ2-3

CDR3 DNA: TGTGCCAGCAGCGTGACAGGGGGCGACTCACCCCTCCACTTT
CDR3 protein: CASSVTGGDSPLHF
D gene: TRBD1
clone size: NA
V gene: TRBV2
J gene: TRBJ1-6

CDR3 DNA: TGTGCCAGCTCACTAGGGGGTAGAAATCAGCCCCAGCATTTT
CDR3 protein: CASSLGGRNQPQHF
D gene: NA
clone size: NA
V gene: TRBV18
J gene: TRBJ1-5

CDR3 DNA: TGTGCCAGCAGTTACTCTACAGCTAGCAATCAGCCCCAGCATTTT
CDR3 protein: CASSYSTASNQPQHF
D gene: NA
clone size: once
V gene: TRBV6-5
J gene: TRBJ1-5

CDR3 DNA: TGTGCCAGCAGCCTGACTAGCGGGAAAGATACGCAGTATTTT
CDR3 protein: CASSLTSGKDTQYF
D gene: TRBD2
clone size: NA
V gene: TRBV5-4
J gene: TRBJ2-3

CDR3 DNA: TGTGCCATCCCTTCTCCAGGGGGTCAAGGAAGATCCTATGGCTACACCTTC
CDR3 protein: CAIPSPGGQGRSYGYTF
D gene: TRBD1
clone size: NA
V gene: TRBV10-3
J gene: TRBJ1-2

CDR3 DNA: TGTGCCAGCAGTCCGGTGGGAGGGTTCTCTTCCGAGCAGTACTTC
CDR3 protein: CASSPVGGFSSEQYF
D gene: TRBD2
clone size: NA
V gene: TRBV6-1
J gene: TRBJ2-7

CDR3 DNA: TGCGCCAGCAGCCCCGGGACAGGGAACACTGAAGCTTTCTTT
CDR3 protein: CASSPGTGNTEAFF
D gene: TRBD1
clone size: once
V gene: TRBV5-1
J gene: TRBJ1-1

CDR3 DNA: TGTGCCAGCAGCTTGGACAGACAGGGTTGGGCTTTCTTT
CDR3 protein: CASSLDRQGWAFF
D gene: TRBD1
clone size: NA
V gene: TRBV7-2
J gene: TRBJ1-1

CDR3 DNA: TGTGCCAGCAGCTCAAAACCTGGACTAGTGATCGGGGAGCTGTTTTTT
CDR3 protein: CASSSKPGLVIGELFF
D gene: TRBD2
clone size: NA
V gene: TRBV7-2
J gene: TRBJ2-2

CDR3 DNA: TGTGCCAGCTCAACGGGACAGAATGTAGTTGGTACTGAAGCTTTCTTT
CDR3 protein: CASSTGQNVVGTEAFF
D gene: TRBD1
clone size: NA
V gene: TRBV18
J gene: TRBJ1-1

CDR3 DNA: TGCGCCAGCAGCTTGACTGAAGTGACAGGGGGCACCGGGGAGCTGTTTTTT
CDR3 protein: CASSLTEVTGGTGELFF
D gene: TRBD1
clone size: NA
V gene: TRBV5-1
J gene: TRBJ2-2

CDR3 DNA: TGCGCCAGCAGCCCTTACAGGGGAATGAACACTGAAGCTTTCTTT
CDR3 protein: CASSPYRGMNTEAFF
D gene: TRBD1
clone size: NA
V gene: TRBV5-1
J gene: TRBJ1-1

CDR3 DNA: TGTGCCAGCAGTGAAGCACAGGGCGGATTGGACGGGGAGCTGTTTTTT
CDR3 protein: CASSEAQGGLDGELFF
D gene: NA
clone size: NA
V gene: TRBV2
J gene: TRBJ2-2

CDR3 DNA: TGTGCCAGCAGCGCAATACAGGGGTTACAAGGCTACACCTTC
CDR3 protein: CASSAIQGLQGYTF
D gene: TRBD1
clone size: NA
V gene: TRBV9
J gene: TRBJ1-2

CDR3 DNA: TGTGCCAGCAGTCCACAGGTCGTGGGGTCTCGCGATGAGCAGTTCTTC
CDR3 protein: CASSPQVVGSRDEQFF
D gene: NA
clone size: NA
V gene: TRBV27
J gene: TRBJ2-1

CDR3 DNA: TGTGCCAGCACGGCGGGGAACGGAGCTTTCTTT
CDR3 protein: CASTAGNGAFF
D gene: NA
clone size: NA
V gene: TRBV2
J gene: TRBJ1-1

CDR3 DNA: TGTGCCAGTAGTATCGGTCAAAACGAGCAGTTCTTC
CDR3 protein: CASSIGQNEQFF
D gene: NA
clone size: NA
V gene: TRBV19
J gene: TRBJ2-1

CDR3 DNA: TGCGCCAGCAGCTTGTTTGCTCGTTCCAGGGAGGAAAACATTCAGTACTTC
CDR3 protein: CASSLFARSREENIQYF
D gene: NA
clone size: NA
V gene: TRBV5-1
J gene: TRBJ2-4

CDR3 DNA: TGTGCCAGCAGCTTCGTCAGGGGGATATCGGTGTGTGAAAAACTGTTTTTT
CDR3 protein: CASSFVRGISVCEKLFF
D gene: NA
clone size: NA
V gene: TRBV12-1
J gene: TRBJ1-4